This entry lists 24 T cell receptor beta chains sequenced from one sample in a study of cytomegalovirus exposure and HLA in healthy donors. This PCR relied on a set of 60 Vbeta primers and 13 Jbeta primers. Produced via immunoSEQ multiplex PCR; TCRdb's table is partial and in-frame only. The table lists 150,000 to 200,000 clones, roughly 73% of them singletons. Sequencing was performed on PBMCs. Receptor source: a female donor in good health and CMV-seronegative.

The chain carries TRBV5-1 and TRBJ2-5; 14 nucleotides agree with TRBD2. J gave up 2 bases and V 2 bases, and 17 bases lay outside the gene matches. Germline V gene data show CDR1 as SGHRS and CDR2 as YFSETQ. This CDR3 has 21 residues. CDR3 loop: CASSFPSRGTSGGAVQETQYF. CDR3 coding DNA: TGCGCCAGCAGCTTCCCCTCCCGGGGGACTAGCGGGGGAGCTGTACAAGAGACCCAGTACTTC.

The chain is built from TRBV29-1 and TRBJ2-2, with a tentative D call TRBD1 (6 bases). CDR3 size: 13 residues. Deletions cut 7 bases from V and 2 bases from J, with 11 bases between. Germline V CDR1 and CDR2: SQVTM, ANQGSEA. The CDR3: CSARTDNTGELFF. In DNA, the CDR3 is TGCAGCGCAAGGACAGACAACACCGGGGAGCTGTTTTTT.

This chain links TRBV6-5 with TRBJ2-1; the match to TRBD2 covers 7 bases. CDR1 is MNHEY, CDR2 SVGAGI, per germline. The CDR3 is 13 residues long. V was clipped by 2 bases and J by 10 bases; unmatched bases: 5. The DNA of the CDR3 is TGTGCCAGCAGTTACCCCCCGACTAGCGAGCAGTTCTTC. Translating it yields CASSYPPTSEQFF.

The chain links TRBV10-3 to TRBJ1-6; possible D gene TRBD1, 6 bases. The CDR3 contains 13 residues. From germline, CDR1 is ENHRY and CDR2 SYGVKD. Between the trimmed V and J ends, which lost 10 bases and 6 bases, there was a span of 13 bases. The CDR3 DNA sequence: TGTGCCACGAACAGGGACCTTAATTCACCCCTCCACTTT. This translates into CATNRDLNSPLHF.

V gene TRBV7-9 combines with J gene TRBJ2-2; D is unclear. V lost 3 bases to trimming and J lost 2 bases, with 10 bases between them. The germline CDR1 and CDR2 sequences are SEHNR and FQNEAQ (reference sequence). CDR3 length equals 15 residues. For the CDR3, the DNA is TGTGCCAGCAGCTTCGACCAGGAAAACACCGGGGAGCTGTTTTTT. Its protein product is CASSFDQENTGELFF.

The V call is TRBV4-3, the J call TRBJ2-3, with D unresolved. The CDR3 has 14 residues. The V and J ends lost 1 base and 2 bases respectively, with 7 bases between them. Germline lookup yields CDR1 LGHNA and CDR2 YSLEER. CDR3 region: CASSQGQATDTQYF. The CDR3 nucleotides read TGCGCCAGCAGCCAAGGCCAGGCCACAGATACGCAGTATTTT.

V usage is TRBV27 and J usage is TRBJ2-7; 8 bases are a match to TRBD1. V shed 7 bases, J shed 5 bases, and the junction held 7 bases outside the gene matches. Germline V gene lookup returns CDR1 MNHEY and CDR2 SMNVEV (reference sequence). The CDR3 sequence is 13 residues long. CDR3 sequence (DNA): TGTGCCAGCACCCGGACAGGGAAGGACGAGCAGTACTTC. Residues: CASTRTGKDEQYF.

The chain uses TRBV12-5 and TRBJ1-1; D is perhaps TRBD1 (6 bases). The CDR3 extends over 15 amino acids. Deletions cut 2 bases from V and 5 bases from J, with 15 bases between. Germline assignment: CDR1 LGHNT and CDR2 FRNRAP. CDR3 in amino acids: CASGLMTTGKTEAFF. The DNA for the CDR3 is TGTGCTAGTGGTTTGATGACGACAGGAAAAACTGAAGCTTTCTTT.

The chain uses TRBV18 and TRBJ1-1; no clear D. Per the germline V gene, CDR1 is KGHSH and CDR2 is LQKENI. V lost 1 base to trimming and J lost 1 base, with 4 bases between them. The CDR3 is 13 amino acids. CDR3 nucleotides: TGTGCCAGCTCACCACGGGCGAACACTGAAGCTTTCTTT. Translating it yields CASSPRANTEAFF. The variable domain in full, with the rest retrieved from reference TRBV18 and TRBJ1-1, is NAGVMQNPRHLVRRRGQEARLRCSPMKGHSHVYWYRQLPEEGLKFMVYLQKENIIDESGMPKERFSAEFPKEGPSILRIQQVVRGDSAAYFCASSPRANTEAFFGQGTRLTVV.

The chain carries TRBV5-1 and TRBJ2-1; 8 bases are a match to TRBD1. V was clipped by 0 bases and J by 8 bases; unmatched bases: 7. Germline V gene sequence: CDR1 SGHRS, CDR2 YFSETQ. The CDR3 extends over 15 amino acids. CDR3: CASSLGQGAQYEQFF. The CDR3 DNA is TGCGCCAGCAGCTTGGGTCAGGGGGCGCAGTATGAGCAGTTCTTC.

The CDR3 coding sequence is TGTGCCAGCAGTTACAACGGGAACACCGGGGAGCTGTTTTTT. This encodes CASSYNGNTGELFF. The rearrangement joins TRBV6-5 to TRBJ2-2; D unclear. This CDR3 is built from 14 residues. V was trimmed by 2 bases and J by 1 base, leaving 5 bases between them. Germline V gene sequence: CDR1 MNHEY, CDR2 SVGAGI.

The chain carries TRBV9 and TRBJ2-1, with D unclear. The CDR3 runs to 14 residues. The V gene lost 2 bases and the J gene lost 2 bases, with 8 bases spanning the gap. Germline CDR1 is SGDLS and CDR2 is YYNGEE. The CDR3 DNA reads TGTGCCAGCAGCGTCGCGGAAACCTACAATGAGCAGTTCTTC. This translates into CASSVAETYNEQFF.

The chain couples TRBV28 to TRBJ1-4; 10 nucleotides match TRBD1. J was trimmed by 6 bases and V by 8 bases; bases with no gene match: 12. The V gene's germline CDR1 is MDHEN and CDR2 SYDVKM. The CDR3 loop spans 16 amino acids. The CDR3 is CASGEITGQGHEKLFF. CDR3 coding DNA: TGTGCCAGCGGGGAAATTACGGGACAGGGGCATGAAAAACTGTTTTTT. Combining the CDR3 with reference TRBV28 and TRBJ1-4 gives the whole variable domain DVKVTQSSRYLVKRTGEKVFLECVQDMDHENMFWYRQDPGLGLRLIYFSYDVKMKEKGDIPEGYSVSREKKERFSLILESASTNQTSMYLCASGEITGQGHEKLFFGSGTQLSVL.

The chain couples TRBV18 to TRBJ1-2; 8 nucleotides line up with TRBD1. Trimming at V came to 4 bases and at J to 0 bases, leaving 4 bases not matched to a gene. Germline-derived CDR1 and CDR2 are KGHSH and LQKENI. The CDR3 is made up of 15 amino acids. The CDR3 region is CASSQGTGANYGYTF. The CDR3, as DNA: TGTGCCAGCTCACAAGGGACAGGAGCTAACTATGGCTACACCTTC.

The chain is built from TRBV19 and TRBJ1-2, with 7 positions matching TRBD1. V trimming: 4 bases; J trimming: 6 bases; junction bases outside the gene matches: 11. The CDR3 spans 15 residues. Per the germline V gene, CDR1 is LNHDA and CDR2 is SQIVND (reference sequence). Here the CDR3 DNA reads TGTGCCAGTAGTACCAAGACAGGGACGGAAAATGGCTACACCTTC. It translates to CASSTKTGTENGYTF. Based on the CDR3 plus reference TRBV19 and TRBJ1-2, the full variable domain is DGGITQSPKYLFRKEGQNVTLSCEQNLNHDAMYWYRQDPGQGLRLIYYSQIVNDFQKGDIAEGYSVSREKKESFPLTVTSAQKNPTAFYLCASSTKTGTENGYTFGSGTRLTVV.

This clone was counted once. The genes are TRBV4-3 and TRBJ2-1, with 8 bases fitting TRBD2. Trimming took 0 bases from V and 8 from J; bases not matched to a gene: 6. The CDR3 sequence is 15 residues long. Germline loops: CDR1 LGHNA, CDR2 YSLEER. In DNA, the CDR3 is TGCGCCAGCAGCCAAGATCGGGGGGGCCCGGATGAGCAGTTCTTC. It translates to CASSQDRGGPDEQFF.

This chain links TRBV5-1 with TRBJ2-7, with D perhaps matching TRBD2 (5 bases). The CDR3 has 13 amino acids. In germline, CDR1 is SGHRS, CDR2 YFSETQ. V was pared by 0 bases and J by 3 bases, with 7 bases between. The CDR3 here is CASSLEDFYEQYF. The DNA for the CDR3 is TGCGCCAGCAGCTTGGAGGACTTCTACGAGCAGTACTTC. Full variable domain (missing parts from reference TRBV5-1 and TRBJ2-7): KAGVTQTPRYLIKTRGQQVTLSCSPISGHRSVSWYQQTPGQGLQFLFEYFSETQRNKGNFPGRFSGRQFSNSRSEMNVSTLELGDSALYLCASSLEDFYEQYFGPGTRLTVT.

The V gene is TRBV29-1, the J gene TRBJ2-4, with 9 bases matching TRBD1. This CDR3 is 14 amino acids long. The trim removed 7 bases at V and 3 bases at J, leaving 7 bases unmatched. Germline assignment: CDR1 SQVTM and CDR2 ANQGSEA. For the CDR3, the DNA is TGCAGCGCAGCCGAGACAGGGGGCAAAAACATTCAGTACTTC. Protein sequence: CSAAETGGKNIQYF.

The J gene is TRBJ2-7, the V gene TRBV11-1; D gene ambiguous. CDR1 is SGHAT, CDR2 FQDESV, per germline (reference sequence). Trimming removed 1 base from V and 4 bases from J, with 11 bases in between. The CDR3 runs 14 residues. The CDR3 reads CASSLERSSYEQYF. The CDR3 DNA reads TGTGCCAGCAGCTTAGAACGGAGTTCATACGAGCAGTACTTC.

V is TRBV9 and J is TRBJ2-5; 7 nucleotides align to TRBD1. The tail of the sequence fits TRBJ2-7 better, so the J call may be wrong. Germline V gene lookup returns CDR1 SGDLS and CDR2 YYNGEE. The CDR3 spans 15 residues. This chain's CDR3 is CASSTSGWDRDEQYF. CDR3 DNA: TGTGCCAGCAGCACCTCGGGCTGGGACAGAGACGAGCAGTACTTC.

The rearrangement joins TRBV30 to TRBJ2-5; 16 bases align to TRBD2. V lost 4 bases, J lost 7 bases, and 3 bases stayed unmatched. Germline loops: CDR1 GTSNPN, CDR2 SVGIG (reference sequence). The CDR3 consists of 14 residues. CDR3 in DNA: TGTGCCTGGAAGGGACTAGCGGGAGGGGGGACCCAGTACTTC. This translates into CAWKGLAGGGTQYF.

The CDR3 region has the DNA TGTGCCAGCAGTCCTCTAGCGGGAGGGCCAGATACGCAGTATTTT. Its protein is CASSPLAGGPDTQYF. The V call is TRBV27, the J call TRBJ2-3; the match to TRBD2 covers 12 bases. Germline values: CDR1 MNHEY, CDR2 SMNVEV (reference sequence). This CDR3 is built from 15 residues. V lost 5 bases, J lost 4 bases, and 4 bases stayed unmatched.

The gene calls are TRBV19 and TRBJ2-3; the match to TRBD1 covers 8 bases. The CDR3 length is 16 residues. V was clipped by 4 bases and J by 1 base; unmatched bases: 7. Looked up from germline, CDR1 is LNHDA and CDR2 is SQIVND (reference sequence). CDR3 DNA sequence: TGTGCCAGTAGTAGAGCAGGGGGCATCGGCACAGATACGCAGTATTTT. This translates into CASSRAGGIGTDTQYF.

This clone was seen just once. The genes are TRBV7-3 and TRBJ2-7, with a tentative D call TRBD2 (6 bases). This CDR3 comprises 14 residues. V shed 2 bases and J shed 6 bases, with 14 bases lying between them. Germline values: CDR1 SGHTA, CDR2 FQGTGA. The CDR3 loop is CASSLGGSTSEQYF. The DNA for the CDR3 is TGTGCCAGCAGCTTAGGGGGTTCGACTAGCGAGCAGTACTTC.